These T cell receptor beta chains were read from a single sample in a study of T-cell memory formation after mild COVID-19. One entry per CDR3 protein results from TCRdb running MiXCR on the 5' RACE reads. The sample holds about 190,000 distinct CDR3 sequences; 10% to 13% are singletons and the top ten take under 3.5%. Sequenced material: PBMCs or a T cell subset sorted from them (not recorded which). The origin of the receptors is a man aged 18 to 29 who had mild COVID-19 (a few samples of this study predate the infection). Cell type and time point are not known. CDR3s include the opening cysteine and the closing phenylalanine or tryptophan. D genes are given only for firm matches. Some rows have no size entry. The others give once, few or many, or a class for an expanded clone.

clone_size,j_call,d_call,v_call,cdr3_nt,cdr3_aa
many,TRBJ2-5,TRBD2,TRBV18,TGTGCCAGCTCAAATGGACTAGCGGCCCTCCAAGAGACCCAGTACTTC,CASSNGLAALQETQYF
many,TRBJ2-1,TRBD1,TRBV20-1,TGCAGTGCGCCAAGGGACAGGGGTGGAGAGCAGTTCTTC,CSAPRDRGGEQFF
NA,TRBJ1-2,NA,TRBV5-4,TGTGCCAGCAGCTTGGGACAGGCGGACTATGGCTACACCTTC,CASSLGQADYGYTF
NA,TRBJ2-5,NA,TRBV5-1,TGCGCCAGCAACTCGGGGGGCTCGGAAGAGACCCAGTACTTC,CASNSGGSEETQYF
many,TRBJ1-5,NA,TRBV3-1,TGTGCCAGCAGCCAAGATTCAAATCAGCCCCAGCATTTT,CASSQDSNQPQHF
few,TRBJ2-2,NA,TRBV20-1,TGCAGTGCTCTAAGTGGGCAGACCGGGGAGCTGTTTTTT,CSALSGQTGELFF
few,TRBJ1-5,TRBD1,TRBV12-3/TRBV12-4,TGTGCCAGCGAGGACAGGGGCAATCAGCCCCAGCATTTT,CASEDRGNQPQHF
few,TRBJ2-2,TRBD2,TRBV3-1,TGTGCCAGCAGCCTTGGGACTAGCGGGGGGGCTCACGGGGAGCTGTTTTTT,CASSLGTSGGAHGELFF
few,TRBJ1-5,NA,TRBV6-5,TGTGCCAGCAAACCCGGGACAAAGAATCAGCCCCAGCATTTT,CASKPGTKNQPQHF
few,TRBJ1-1,TRBD1,TRBV7-8,TGTGCCAGCACCGTGGACAGGGGGAACACTGAAGCTTTCTTT,CASTVDRGNTEAFF
few,TRBJ2-5,NA,TRBV10-3,TGTGCCATCAGTGAGGGCAGCCGGGAGACCCAGTACTTC,CAISEGSRETQYF
NA,TRBJ2-5,NA,TRBV7-3,TGTGCCAGCAGCTTAGATCCGGGGCAGAGGGAGACCCAGTACTTC,CASSLDPGQRETQYF
few,TRBJ2-3,TRBD2,TRBV5-5,TGTGCCAGCACCAGGACTAGCGGAGCCTTCACAGATACGCAGTATTTT,CASTRTSGAFTDTQYF
NA,TRBJ2-5,NA,TRBV6-6,TGTGCCTCCCGGGTCGACCAAGAGACCCAGTACTTC,CASRVDQETQYF
few,TRBJ1-5,TRBD1,TRBV5-1,TGCGCCAGCAGCGAGCAGGGACAGCTCAATCAGCCCCAGCATTTT,CASSEQGQLNQPQHF
few,TRBJ1-2,TRBD1,TRBV4-2,TGTGCCAGCAGCCAAGACACCGGGACAGGGGGAGGCTACACCTTC,CASSQDTGTGGGYTF
NA,TRBJ2-5,NA,TRBV5-1,TGCGACAGCAGCTTTACCGGGACAAGACAAGAGACCCAGTACTTC,CDSSFTGTRQETQYF
NA,TRBJ1-2,TRBD1,TRBV5-6,TGTGCCAGCAGATTCGGGACAGGTGGCTACACCTTC,CASRFGTGGYTF